These 32 T cell receptor beta chains were all obtained from the same sample, sequenced in a study of blood T cells in healthy people across ages. A sample-barcoded 5' primer and a J-beta primer mix were used in a second PCR of about 7 to 12 cycles. Via MiXCR, TCRdb re-called the 5' RACE reads, giving one row per CDR3 protein. In the table there are over 1,300,000 distinct CDR3 sequences, approximately 60% of which are singletons. Source material: blood. The receptors originated from a young man in good health.

This clonotype was counted many times. The chain couples TRBV20-1 to TRBJ2-2; 10 positions match TRBD1. The J segment lost 7 bases and the V segment lost 4 bases, leaving 6 bases of the junction unmatched. CDR3 length equals 14 residues. The germline V gene has CDR1 DFQATT and CDR2 SNEGSKA (reference sequence). The DNA for the CDR3 is TGCAGTGCTACAGACAGGGGGCAGGGCGGGGAGCTGTTTTTT. Translated: CSATDRGQGGELFF.

The J gene is TRBJ2-7, the V gene TRBV29-1; D remains unclear. Trimming took 6 bases from V and 2 from J, leaving 11 bases between them. The CDR3 extends over 12 amino acids. Per germline, CDR1 SQVTM and CDR2 ANQGSEA. CDR3 coding DNA: TGCAGCGTCACACTACTGACCTACGAGCAGTACTTC. Translating it yields CSVTLLTYEQYF.

The chain employs TRBV27 and TRBJ2-1, with TRBD2 matching over 11 bases. Germline values: CDR1 MNHEY, CDR2 SMNVEV (reference sequence). V dropped 7 bases and J dropped 10; count of bases not matched to a gene: 6. The CDR3 contains 13 residues. As DNA, the CDR3 is TGTGCCAGCAAAGAACTAGCGGGAGACGAGCAGTTCTTC. Residues: CASKELAGDEQFF.

The chain is built from TRBV6-2 or TRBV6-3 and TRBJ2-1; TRBD2 aligns across 7 bases. With 6 bases clipped from V and 4 bases from J, the junction kept 9 bases outside the gene matches. The length of the CDR3 is 15 residues. The germline gives CDR1 MNHEY, CDR2 SVGEGT. The CDR3 DNA reads TGTGCCAGCAGCATAGCGGGCGGTACATACAATGAGCAGTTCTTC. Protein: CASSIAGGTYNEQFF.

This clonotype occurred a few times. The rearrangement links TRBV7-9 to TRBJ1-2; perhaps TRBD1 as D (6 bases). The germline gives CDR1 SEHNR, CDR2 FQNEAQ (reference sequence). V lost 6 bases, J lost 4 bases, and 9 bases lay in between. The CDR3 is 12 residues long. The CDR3 here is CASRRDTYGYTF. The DNA of the CDR3 is TGTGCCAGCAGACGGGACACCTATGGCTACACCTTC.

This clonotype was observed at least ten times. V gene TRBV27 combines with J gene TRBJ2-7; no firm D call. Per germline, CDR1 MNHEY and CDR2 SMNVEV (reference sequence). The CDR3 has 12 residues. The V gene lost 6 bases and the J gene lost 1 base, with 7 bases spanning the gap. Here the CDR3 DNA reads TGTGCCAGCAGAGGAATTTCCTACGAGCAGTACTTC. It specifies CASRGISYEQYF.

The J gene is TRBJ2-5, the V gene TRBV10-3, with 14 nucleotides matching TRBD2. The CDR3 has 16 amino acids. After removal of 10 bases from V and 11 bases from J, the junction contained 18 bases not matched to a gene. CDR1 ENHRY and CDR2 SYGVKD come from the germline V gene. In DNA form, the CDR3 reads TGTGCCACCGGACTAGCGGGAGGTTCCCTTACACGTGAGCAGTACTTC. Its protein is CATGLAGGSLTREQYF.

The chain joins TRBV4-1 to TRBJ1-1; D gene ambiguous. There are 14 residues in the CDR3. Per the germline V gene, CDR1 is MGHRA and CDR2 is YSYEKL. Trimming shortened V by 0 bases and J by 5 bases, and 10 bases separated the two germline ends. The CDR3 is CASSQEGMGTEAFF. The CDR3 region has the DNA TGCGCCAGCAGCCAAGAGGGGATGGGGACTGAAGCTTTCTTT.

This chain connects TRBV5-1 to TRBJ2-3; 7 nucleotides agree with TRBD2. After removal of 0 bases from V and 0 bases from J, the junction contained 7 bases not matched to a gene. The germline CDR1 and CDR2 sequences are SGHRS and YFSETQ. The CDR3 totals 17 residues. The CDR3 DNA follows: TGCGCCAGCAGCTTGGATCTCTCTAGCGGTAGCACAGATACGCAGTATTTT. It yields the protein CASSLDLSSGSTDTQYF. The whole variable domain, remainder taken from reference TRBV5-1 and TRBJ2-3, is KAGVTQTPRYLIKTRGQQVTLSCSPISGHRSVSWYQQTPGQGLQFLFEYFSETQRNKGNFPGRFSGRQFSNSRSEMNVSTLELGDSALYLCASSLDLSSGSTDTQYFGPGTRLTVL.

CDR3 residues: CASSLVAGPSLGGGELFF. In DNA form, the CDR3 reads TGCGCCAGCAGCTTGGTAGCGGGCCCATCACTGGGTGGCGGGGAGCTGTTTTTT. The chain has TRBV5-1 and TRBJ2-2; TRBD2 agrees at 7 bases. The V gene's germline CDR1 is SGHRS and CDR2 YFSETQ. Germline trimming cut 0 bases from V and 7 bases from J; bases unmatched to any gene: 15. This CDR3 region has 18 residues.

The chain combines TRBV6-6 with TRBJ2-5, with 9 bases matching TRBD1. With the DNA end fitting TRBJ2-7 better, the J assignment may be wrong. The CDR3 is 15 amino acids. In germline, CDR1 is MNHNY, CDR2 SVGAGI (reference sequence). The CDR3 nucleotides are TGTGCCAGCAGCCGGACAGGGGCAATCCAATACGAGCAGTACTTC. Protein: CASSRTGAIQYEQYF.

The chain employs TRBV20-1 and TRBJ2-1; TRBD2 is a possible D gene (6 bases). The CDR3 is 17 residues long. Per the germline V gene, CDR1 is DFQATT and CDR2 is SNEGSKA (reference sequence). The V gene lost 2 bases and the J gene lost 2 bases, with 19 bases spanning the gap. As DNA, the CDR3 is TGCAGTGCTAGAAAACACGCTCGGGAGTACACCTACAATGAGCAGTTCTTC. Translating it yields CSARKHAREYTYNEQFF.

V and J are TRBV24-1 and TRBJ2-5; D gene uncertain. This CDR3 is built from 16 residues. V gave up 2 bases and J gave up 0 bases, with 12 bases separating them. Germline V gene data show CDR1 as KGHDR and CDR2 as SFDVKD. The CDR3 nucleotides are TGTGCCACCAGTGATTGGGGTTCCGCCGACCAAGAGACCCAGTACTTC. Protein: CATSDWGSADQETQYF.

The J gene is TRBJ2-5, the V gene TRBV5-5, with 7 positions matching TRBD1. From germline, CDR1 is SGHKS and CDR2 YYEKEE (reference sequence). The V segment lost 0 bases and the J segment 3 bases; nucleotides outside the gene matches: 8. This CDR3 has 16 residues. The CDR3 reads CASSLVPRDREETQYF. CDR3 nucleotides: TGTGCCAGCAGCTTGGTACCCCGGGACAGAGAAGAGACCCAGTACTTC.

This chain links TRBV4-2 with TRBJ2-5, with D possibly matching TRBD2 (5 bases). Trimming took off 0 bases at V and 5 bases at J, with 10 bases between the two ends. The CDR3 contains 14 residues. CDR1 and CDR2 (germline): LGHNA, YNFKEQ. CDR3 nucleotide sequence: TGTGCCAGCAGCCAAGATACTGAGCGGGAGACCCAGTACTTC. As protein: CASSQDTERETQYF.

This rearrangement joins TRBV27 to TRBJ2-5, with D hard to call. CDR3 size: 14 residues. Germline loops: CDR1 MNHEY, CDR2 SMNVEV (reference sequence). Trimming pared 0 bases from V and 2 bases from J, leaving 7 bases between. CDR3 bases: TGTGCCAGCAGTTTATCTACAGCTCAAGAGACCCAGTACTTC. It yields the protein CASSLSTAQETQYF.

This clonotype appeared once. The chain uses TRBV12-3 or TRBV12-4 and TRBJ1-4; 9 positions match TRBD1. Trimming cost V 5 bases and J 0 bases; bases outside gene matches: 4. The CDR3 is made up of 16 amino acids. CDR3 sequence (DNA): TGTGCCAGCAGTACGGGACAGGGAACAACTAATGAAAAACTGTTTTTT. Translation: CASSTGQGTTNEKLFF.

The rearrangement joins TRBV29-1 to TRBJ1-3, with D unresolved. V lost 7 bases and J lost 3, with 19 bases in between. CDR1 and CDR2 from the germline V gene are SQVTM and ANQGSEA. The CDR3 loop spans 15 amino acids. The CDR3 DNA is TGCAGCGCTTCCCACAACCGGGAGGTTGGAAACACCATATATTTT. Its translation: CSASHNREVGNTIYF. Based on the CDR3 plus reference TRBV29-1 and TRBJ1-3, the full variable domain is SAVISQKPSRDICQRGTSLTIQCQVDSQVTMMFWYRQQPGQSLTLIATANQGSEATYESGFVIDKFPISRPNLTFSTLTVSNMSPEDSSIYLCSASHNREVGNTIYFGEGSWLTVV.

V is TRBV9 and J is TRBJ2-7; 7 bases fit TRBD1. CDR1 is SGDLS, CDR2 YYNGEE, per germline. The CDR3 is made up of 14 amino acids. V dropped 2 bases and J dropped 5; count of bases not matched to a gene: 7. CDR3 nucleotides: TGTGCCAGCAGCGTTGGGGACAGAGTGAACGAGCAGTACTTC. This gives the protein CASSVGDRVNEQYF.

The chain employs TRBV30 and TRBJ2-7; D gene uncertain. Trimming stripped 0 bases from V and 6 bases from J, with 6 bases between. In germline, CDR1 is GTSNPN, CDR2 SVGIG (reference sequence). The CDR3 is made up of 11 amino acids. This CDR3 is CAWSVVTEQYF. CDR3 DNA sequence: TGTGCCTGGAGTGTAGTGACCGAGCAGTACTTC.

The chain is built from TRBV27 and TRBJ2-4; tentatively, D is TRBD1 (6 bases). With the DNA end fitting TRBJ2-7 better, the J assignment may be wrong. The length of the CDR3 is 14 residues. Germline V CDR1 and CDR2: MNHEY, SMNVEV (reference sequence). The CDR3 DNA is TGTGCCAGCAGTGCCACAGGGTTCGCCTACGAGCAGTACTTC. Encoded protein: CASSATGFAYEQYF.

The V and J genes are TRBV20-1 and TRBJ2-3; D gene uncertain. Looked up from germline, CDR1 is DFQATT and CDR2 is SNEGSKA (reference sequence). The CDR3 is 12 amino acids. V shed 3 bases and J shed 4 bases, with 8 bases lying between them. The CDR3 region is CSASQAPDTQYF. CDR3 nucleotides: TGCAGTGCTAGCCAAGCCCCAGATACGCAGTATTTT.

The chain employs TRBV15 and TRBJ1-1; D might be TRBD1 (5 bases). Between the trimmed V and J ends, which lost 1 base and 4 bases, there was a span of 16 bases. CDR3 length equals 16 residues. The germline V gene has CDR1 LNHNV and CDR2 YYDKDF (reference sequence). CDR3 bases: TGTGCCACCAGCAGAGCATGGGGAGATAGGGGCACTGAAGCTTTCTTT. It is translated as CATSRAWGDRGTEAFF.

To note about this clonotype: One end of the junction is discordant with germline, which a read error may explain. The J gene is TRBJ1-1, the V gene TRBV12-3 or TRBV12-4; TRBD1 aligns across 11 bases. The CDR3 consists of 15 residues. Written as DNA, the CDR3 is TGTGCCAGCAGTTTAACCGGACAGGGGGCGACTGGAGCTTTCTTT. Its translation is CASSLTGQGATGAFF.

The chain uses TRBV7-9 and TRBJ2-1; 9 bases fit TRBD2. In germline, CDR1 is SEHNR, CDR2 FQNEAQ (reference sequence). There are 16 residues in the CDR3. V gave up 5 bases and J gave up 3 bases; unmatched junction bases: 8. CDR3 protein: CASSPWTSAYYNEQFF. For the CDR3, the DNA is TGTGCCAGCAGCCCCTGGACTAGCGCCTACTACAATGAGCAGTTCTTC.

V is TRBV11-2 and J is TRBJ1-6; TRBD1 agrees at 9 bases. V dropped 4 bases and J dropped 8; count of bases not matched to a gene: 12. CDR1 and CDR2 from the germline V gene are SGHAT and FQNNGV. The CDR3 consists of 17 residues. CDR3 nucleotides: TGTGCCAGCAGCTCGTTGCTGTCGGGACAGGGTGATTCACCCCTCCACTTT. Translating it yields CASSSLLSGQGDSPLHF.

V gene TRBV15 combines with J gene TRBJ2-3, with 8 bases identical to TRBD2. With 5 bases clipped from V and 7 bases from J, the junction kept 17 bases outside the gene matches. CDR3 size: 17 residues. The germline CDR1 and CDR2 sequences are LNHNV and YYDKDF (reference sequence). CDR3 residues: CATSRREGGLLYHTQYF. The CDR3 DNA reads as TGTGCCACCAGCCGACGGGAGGGGGGACTACTCTATCATACGCAGTATTTT.

V gene TRBV6-5 combines with J gene TRBJ1-1; D perhaps matches TRBD1 (6 bases). V lost 7 bases to trimming and J lost 0 bases, with 12 bases between them. Germline V gene lookup returns CDR1 MNHEY and CDR2 SVGAGI. The CDR3 sequence is 14 residues long. The CDR3 region is CASTPGTLNTEAFF. As DNA, the CDR3 is TGTGCCAGCACTCCCGGGACATTGAACACTGAAGCTTTCTTT.

The DNA for the CDR3 is TGTGCCAGCAGCCCAGGGACTAGCCCCCGGGGAGATACGCAGTATTTT. Translation gives CASSPGTSPRGDTQYF. The chain couples TRBV7-2 to TRBJ2-3, with 9 bases that match TRBD2. This CDR3 comprises 16 residues. V was pared by 5 bases and J by 5 bases, with 11 bases of the junction left unmatched. Looked up from germline, CDR1 is SGHTA and CDR2 is FQGNSA.

This clonotype has a handful of counts. The chain employs TRBV3-1 and TRBJ2-7; D ambiguous. The length of the CDR3 is 15 residues. Germline V gene sequence: CDR1 LGHDT, CDR2 YNNKEL (reference sequence). The germline V and J ends were trimmed by 0 bases and 2 bases, with 11 bases remaining between them. The DNA of the CDR3 is TGTGCCAGCAGCCAAGATTTTGGCAGAGCCTACGAGCAGTACTTC. Translation gives CASSQDFGRAYEQYF.

This rearrangement joins TRBV20-1 to TRBJ1-1, with D possibly being TRBD1 (5 bases). V lost 3 bases and J lost 3, with 14 bases in between. This CDR3 is 14 amino acids long. CDR1 is DFQATT and CDR2 is SNEGSKA in the germline V gene (reference sequence). The chain's CDR3 is CSARVVGRDTEAFF. CDR3 DNA: TGCAGTGCTAGGGTGGTGGGGCGGGACACTGAAGCTTTCTTT.

This chain connects TRBV12-3 or TRBV12-4 to TRBJ2-3; 8 bases agree with TRBD1. V trimming: 3 bases; J trimming: 2 bases; junction bases outside the gene matches: 4. This CDR3 contains 15 residues. The CDR3 sequence: CASSFGQGPTDTQYF. The CDR3 DNA reads TGTGCCAGCAGTTTTGGACAGGGACCCACAGATACGCAGTATTTT.